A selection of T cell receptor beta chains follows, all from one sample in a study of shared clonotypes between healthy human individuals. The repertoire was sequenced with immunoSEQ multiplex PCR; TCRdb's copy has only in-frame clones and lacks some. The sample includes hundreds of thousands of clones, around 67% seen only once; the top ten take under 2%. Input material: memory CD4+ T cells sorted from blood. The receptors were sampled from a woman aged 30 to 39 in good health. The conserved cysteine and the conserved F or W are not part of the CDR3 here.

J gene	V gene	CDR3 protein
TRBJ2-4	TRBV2	ASSQGYRSPTKNIQY
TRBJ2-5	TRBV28	ASSGGLKTQY
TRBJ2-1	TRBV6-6	ASRLAGERGEQF
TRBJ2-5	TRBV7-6	ASRLQGETQY
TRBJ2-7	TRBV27	ASSLSYARASGRVFDEQY
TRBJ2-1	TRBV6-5	ATKNTRGSDEQF
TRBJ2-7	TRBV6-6	ASSTSGGPHEQY
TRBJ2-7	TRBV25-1	ASGVGALSYEQY
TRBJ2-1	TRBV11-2	ASSSGPSYNEQF
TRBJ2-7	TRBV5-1	ASSLAHRTSSPYEQY
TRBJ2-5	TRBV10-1	ASSELREGQETQY
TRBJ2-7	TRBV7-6	ASSRDRRGYEQY
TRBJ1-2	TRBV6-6	ASSKADRVGYGYT
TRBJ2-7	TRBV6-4	ASSYPPYRGHEQY
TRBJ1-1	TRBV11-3	ASSAFGNTEAF
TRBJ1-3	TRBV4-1	ASSQPGRTPGNTIY
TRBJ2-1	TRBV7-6	ASSSRHRDGPKEQF
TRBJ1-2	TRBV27	ASSLQRGLGYGYT
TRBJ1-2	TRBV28	ASSYYNYGYT
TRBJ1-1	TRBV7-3	ASSRDRGTEAF
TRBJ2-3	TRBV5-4	ASSRRRQGTSFYTDTQY
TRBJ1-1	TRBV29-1	SADQANTEAF
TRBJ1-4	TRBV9	ASSVEDEGKLF
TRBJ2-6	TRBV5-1	ASTDAGANVLT
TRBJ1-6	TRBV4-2	ASSQNTGEYSPLH
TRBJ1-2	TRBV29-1	SARQGMNGYT
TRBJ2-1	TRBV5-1	ASSLVTGGHNEQF
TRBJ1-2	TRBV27	ASSKGDADYGYT
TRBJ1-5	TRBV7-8	ASSGGWADSNQPQH
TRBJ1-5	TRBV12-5	ASARRVNQPQH
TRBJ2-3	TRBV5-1	ASKSGALSTDTQY
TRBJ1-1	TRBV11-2	ASSYRTRQILNTEAF
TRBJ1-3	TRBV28	AIRRGARWTGNTIY
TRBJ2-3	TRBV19	ASSQLAGTGTDTQY
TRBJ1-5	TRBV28	ASSLGQGAGNQPQH
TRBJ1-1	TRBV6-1	ASSSQGRGGAF
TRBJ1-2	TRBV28	ASSPGREYYGYT
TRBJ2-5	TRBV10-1	ASSENRDSQETQY
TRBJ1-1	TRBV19	ASSLDRGHTEAF
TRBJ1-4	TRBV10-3	AISATEDEKLF
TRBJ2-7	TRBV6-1	ASSEASEDSYYEQY
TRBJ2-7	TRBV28	ASSLPGGSYEQY